This TCR beta chain was sequenced in a study of cytomegalovirus exposure and HLA in healthy donors. Turning to the study itself: The study's early data release held tens of millions of unique TCRs from HLA-typed donors.

Points on this clone: Its specificity is unknown.

Overall study results and limits: It was approximately 160 TCR beta chains that were listed as cytomegalovirus-associated. An ancestry cluster, one associated with Asian ancestry, reportedly showed fewer N-insertions than the approximately 700-donor mean in a later analysis. In a later analysis, TCR association rates varied by HLA locus: DRB1 most, HLA-C fewest.

PCR employed 60 Vbeta and 13 Jbeta primers. The data were produced by immunoSEQ multiplex PCR, yet TCRdb's version contains in-frame clones alone and is incomplete. The table lists about 110,000 clones, about four fifths of them singletons. The ends lost 5 bases at V and 2 bases at J; junction bases unmatched: 5. CDR1 is LGHNT, CDR2 FRNRAP, per germline. This CDR3 is built from 15 residues. The source material was PBMCs. This receptor was obtained from a man in his fifties or sixties in good health and CMV-seronegative. The chain links TRBV12-5 to TRBJ2-7, with 11 bases identical to TRBD1. CDR3 DNA: TGTGCTAGTGGTCCCGGGACAGGGGGTCCCTACGAGCAGTACTTC. Its translation is CASGPGTGGPYEQYF.